This TCR beta chain was found in a study of blood T cell repertoires in COVID-19. The wider study: Samples came from the United States, Italy and Spain, spanning acute and convalescent COVID-19. PBMCs, B-cell-depleted T cells, or T cells provided the cDNA or gDNA that made up the material.

As processed by the authors: Using reference gene primer amplification, nucleated cell counts were estimated. Some clones are missing from TCRdb's copy, which holds only in-frame ones; the method was immunoSEQ multiplex PCR. V, J and clone size derive from that table, while D and trimming were established from the DNA sequence. This sample yields around 230,000 clones, of which 75% to 90% are seen a single time; just over 7% belongs to the top ten. Sequenced sample: peripheral blood. The sequence was collected from a man aged 55 to 69 who had recovered from COVID-19.

The CDR3 sequence is CASSPGQGGKLFF. The CDR3 DNA follows: TGTGCCAGCAGCCCCGGACAGGGGGGAAAACTGTTTTTT. This chain connects TRBV11-2 to TRBJ1-4; 10 bases match TRBD1. In germline, CDR1 is SGHAT, CDR2 FQNNGV. The V and J ends lost 5 bases and 10 bases, in that order; junction bases with no gene match: 4. The CDR3 totals 13 residues.